This T cell receptor (beta chain) was obtained from a study of blood T cell repertoires in COVID-19. Across the study: Material from acute and convalescent COVID-19 was sourced from the United States, Italy and Spain. Nucleic acid was either cDNA or gDNA, and it came from T cells, B-cell-depleted T cells, or PBMCs.

Authors' data handling: Reference gene primer amplification gave nucleated cell count estimates. The repertoire was sequenced with immunoSEQ multiplex PCR; TCRdb's copy has only in-frame clones and lacks some. V and J calls and clone size are given by that table; D and trimming were obtained from the DNA. The data show about 100,000 clones, around 80% seen once. Losses at the gene ends were 6 bases for V and 4 bases for J; bases not matched to a gene: 3. The CDR3 length is 15 residues. Germline-derived CDR1 and CDR2 are KGHSH and LQKENI. The chain recombines TRBV18 with TRBJ2-1; 13 bases align to TRBD2. Sequencing was done on a sample of peripheral blood. This clonotype originated in a man between 65 and 85 years old with active or convalescent COVID-19. The CDR3 DNA reads as TGTGCCAGCTCGCTACTAGCGGGAGGGTACAATGAGCAGTTCTTC. It codes for CASSLLAGGYNEQFF.